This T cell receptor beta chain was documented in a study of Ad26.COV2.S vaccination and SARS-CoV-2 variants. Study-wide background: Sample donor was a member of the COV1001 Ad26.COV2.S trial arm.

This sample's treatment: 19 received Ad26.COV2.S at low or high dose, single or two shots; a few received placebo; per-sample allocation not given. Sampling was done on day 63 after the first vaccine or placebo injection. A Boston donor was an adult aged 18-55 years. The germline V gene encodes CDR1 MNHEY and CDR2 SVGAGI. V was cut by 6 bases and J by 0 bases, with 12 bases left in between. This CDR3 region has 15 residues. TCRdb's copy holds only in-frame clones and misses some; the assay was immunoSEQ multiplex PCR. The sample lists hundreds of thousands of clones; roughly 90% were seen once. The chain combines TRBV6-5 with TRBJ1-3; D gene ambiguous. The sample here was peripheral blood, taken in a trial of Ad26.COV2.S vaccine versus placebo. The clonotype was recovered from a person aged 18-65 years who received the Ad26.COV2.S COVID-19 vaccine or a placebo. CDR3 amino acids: CASSQKLGSGNTIYF. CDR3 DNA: TGTGCCAGCAGCCAAAAACTGGGCTCTGGAAACACCATATATTTT.